The following is a T cell receptor beta chain sequence with its context. Antigen unknown. The sample originates from a study of cytomegalovirus exposure and HLA in healthy donors. Germline V gene sequence: CDR1 DFQATT, CDR2 SNEGSKA (reference sequence). V was pared by 5 bases and J by 5 bases, with 9 bases between. CDR3 size: 11 residues. With 60 Vbeta and 13 Jbeta primers, the PCR was carried out. The assay was immunoSEQ multiplex PCR, and TCRdb's table has in-frame clones only and misses some. This sample's table has around 63,000 clones. The study, taken as a whole, reports: Analyzed later, most CMV-associated TCR beta chains appeared HLA-restricted. The study put 150 to 200 TCR beta chains on its list as cytomegalovirus-associated.

The donors gave bone marrow, and they were healthy. The sample was PBMCs. The sequence derives from a woman in her 30s in good health and CMV-seronegative. The chain recombines TRBV20-1 with TRBJ1-1, with D possibly being TRBD1 (5 bases). The CDR3 coding sequence is TGCAGTGCTCTCAGGGTGACTGAAGCTTTCTTT. Amino acids: CSALRVTEAFF.